Below are 30 T cell receptor beta chains sequenced from a single sample in a study of lung T cells in sarcoidosis with Löfgren's syndrome. TCRdb independently ran MiXCR on the reads; one entry per CDR3 protein. Seen here are tens of thousands of distinct CDR3 sequences, 21% observed once, and the top ten hold approximately 2.2%. Sequenced input: CD4+ T cells from PBMCs. These receptors all come from a human donor with sarcoidosis (Löfgren's syndrome or another form), or a control subject (not recorded which).

V and J are TRBV7-7 and TRBJ2-2; TRBD1 might be the D (6 bases). This CDR3 spans 15 amino acids. Germline-derived CDR1 and CDR2 are SSHAT and FNYEAQ (reference sequence). V lost 5 bases and J lost 7, with 17 bases in between. Written as DNA, the CDR3 is TGTGCCAGCAGCCCCCTAGGACAGACCATCGGGGAGCTGTTTTTT. Residues: CASSPLGQTIGELFF.

Only one count was recorded for this clonotype. The V gene is TRBV6-2 or TRBV6-3, the J gene TRBJ2-1, with TRBD2 identical over 7 bases. Trimming cost V 8 bases and J 7 bases; bases outside gene matches: 11. The CDR3 has 14 residues. Germline V gives CDR1 MNHEY, CDR2 SVGEGT. CDR3 in amino acids: CASVRAGARNEQFF. In DNA, the CDR3 is TGTGCCAGCGTTCGGGCGGGAGCGCGGAATGAGCAGTTCTTC.

This clonotype was observed a handful of times. This rearrangement joins TRBV4-3 to TRBJ1-3; TRBD1 might be the D (5 bases). Trimming shortened V by 1 base and J by 3 bases, and 7 bases separated the two germline ends. The CDR3 totals 14 residues. The germline V gene has CDR1 LGHNA and CDR2 YSLEER. CDR3 in DNA: TGCGCCAGCAGCCAAGTGCAGGGTGGAAACACCATATATTTT. This sequence encodes CASSQVQGGNTIYF.

The gene calls are TRBV3-1 and TRBJ1-3, with a possible D match to TRBD1 (6 bases). CDR3 length: 14 amino acids. Germline CDR1 reads LGHDT; CDR2 reads YNNKEL (reference sequence). Trimming removed 5 bases at V and 4 bases at J, with 12 bases between. The CDR3 nucleotides read TGTGCCAGCAGCTACCGGACAGAAGGAAACACCATATATTTT. This sequence encodes CASSYRTEGNTIYF.

This clonotype was counted at least ten times. V and J are TRBV28 and TRBJ2-1; 9 nucleotides align to TRBD2. CDR1 and CDR2 (germline): MDHEN, SYDVKM. V trimming: 4 bases; J trimming: 7 bases; junction bases outside the gene matches: 11. The CDR3 extends over 16 amino acids. The CDR3 protein is CASSSSLAGLTNEQFF. In DNA form, the CDR3 reads TGTGCCAGCAGTTCCTCTCTAGCGGGGCTGACGAATGAGCAGTTCTTC.

This rearrangement joins TRBV5-1 to TRBJ2-3; D gene unclear. Germline CDR1 and CDR2: SGHRS and YFSETQ. V was cut by 0 bases and J by 3 bases, with 14 bases left in between. There are 16 residues in the CDR3. CDR3: CASSLEARASTDTQYF. The CDR3 nucleotides are TGCGCCAGCAGCTTGGAGGCCCGGGCTTCGACAGATACGCAGTATTTT.

The chain recombines TRBV10-2 with TRBJ2-7; D not certain. This CDR3 has 14 residues. The germline CDR1 and CDR2 sequences are WSHSY and SAAADI. The ends were cut back, 0 bases at V and 3 bases at J, with 9 bases in the middle. CDR3 in amino acids: CASSESPGYYEQYV. The CDR3 DNA sequence: TGCGCCAGCAGTGAGTCCCCAGGCTACTACGAGCAGTACGTC.

This clonotype has ten or more counts. This rearrangement joins TRBV6-1 to TRBJ2-1, with a tentative D call TRBD2 (7 bases). CDR1 is MNHNS and CDR2 is SASEGT in the germline V gene. V was trimmed by 7 bases and J by 8 bases, leaving 15 bases between them. The CDR3 totals 13 residues. The CDR3 spells CASTRGGADEQFF. In nucleotides, the CDR3 is TGTGCCAGCACAAGGGGGGGAGCGGATGAGCAGTTCTTC.

The rearrangement links TRBV7-9 to TRBJ2-7, with TRBD2 as a possible D gene (7 bases). The V end was cut by 8 bases, the J end by 7 bases, with 18 bases between. Germline V gives CDR1 SEHNR, CDR2 FQNEAQ (reference sequence). The CDR3 loop spans 13 amino acids. The CDR3: CASGGRGGREQYF. In DNA form, the CDR3 reads TGTGCCAGCGGGGGCCGCGGGGGAAGGGAGCAGTACTTC. The whole variable domain, filled in from reference TRBV7-9 and TRBJ2-7, reads DTGVSQNPRHKITKRGQNVTFRCDPISEHNRLYWYRQTLGQGPEFLTYFQNEAQLEKSRLLSDRFSAERPKGSFSTLEIQRTEQGDSAMYLCASGGRGGREQYFGPGTRLTVT.

On this clonotype itself: Relative to the germline gene, one junction end is altered; a read error may explain this. The chain recombines TRBV18 with TRBJ2-1; D may be TRBD1 (6 bases). CDR1 is KGHSH and CDR2 is LQKENI in the germline V gene. The CDR3 totals 14 residues. The CDR3 DNA reads as TGTGCCAGCTCACCATCACAGGGATACAATGAGCAGCTCTTC. Translated, it gives CASSPSQGYNEQLF.

Remarks on this clonotype: A single base separates this from a much larger clone, so it may be a read error. The chain carries TRBV10-3 and TRBJ1-1; D remains ambiguous. In germline, CDR1 is ENHRY, CDR2 SYGVKD. This CDR3 has 13 amino acids. CDR3 in DNA: TGTGCCATCAGGGGCGGCGTGAACACTGAAGCTCTCTTT. Translated: CAIRGGVNTEALF.

This clonotype has a count of ten or more. The rearrangement links TRBV27 to TRBJ2-1; 12 bases map to TRBD2. CDR1 and CDR2 (germline): MNHEY, SMNVEV (reference sequence). The CDR3 spans 15 residues. Trimming removed 8 bases from V and 10 bases from J; junction bases left unmatched: 12. As DNA, the CDR3 is TGTGCCAGCGGCGGACTAGCGGGAAAGGCGCGGGAGCAGTTCTTC. Its translation: CASGGLAGKAREQFF.

This clonotype was observed at least ten times. This rearrangement joins TRBV20-1 to TRBJ1-1; no reliable D call. Deletions cut 1 base from V and 6 bases from J, with 15 bases between. Germline V gene sequence: CDR1 DFQATT, CDR2 SNEGSKA (reference sequence). This CDR3 contains 14 residues. The CDR3 is CSARGTQVIPEAFF. The CDR3 nucleotides read TGCAGTGCTAGAGGGACTCAGGTAATTCCTGAAGCTTTCTTT.

This clonotype occurred once. At one end, the junction sequence differs from germline, possibly due to a read error. The rearrangement joins TRBV4-1 to TRBJ2-5; TRBD1 matches at 8 bases. The CDR3 extends over 18 amino acids. The germline V gene encodes CDR1 MGHRA and CDR2 YSYEKL. The CDR3: CAISQDLTGTGVEETQYF. The CDR3, as DNA: TGCGCCATCAGCCAAGACCTGACCGGGACAGGAGTTGAGGAGACCCAGTACTTC.

In regard to this clonotype: Just one base apart from a much larger clone, this may be a read error. CDR3 nucleotides: TGTGCCAGCAGTCCGATCATAAGAGGGATGGGGGGCGAGCAGTACTTC. Translation: CASSPIIRGMGGEQYF. The rearrangement joins TRBV28 to TRBJ2-7, with D tentatively TRBD2 (6 bases). Germline lookup yields CDR1 MDHEN and CDR2 SYDVKM. The CDR3 is 16 amino acids. Trimming cost V 5 bases and J 6 bases, with 23 bases left between them. The variable domain in full, with the rest retrieved from reference TRBV28 and TRBJ2-7, is DVKVTQSSRYLVKRTGEKVFLECVQDMDHENMFWYRQDPGLGLRLIYFSYDVKMKEKGDIPEGYSVSREKKERFSLILESASTNQTSMYLCASSPIIRGMGGEQYFGPGTRLTVT.

With respect to this clonotype: It may be a read error: a sequence one base away is much more abundant. The chain employs TRBV11-2 and TRBJ2-1; D might be TRBD1 (6 bases). In germline, CDR1 is SGHAT, CDR2 FQNNGV. This CDR3 region has 16 residues. The CDR3 nucleotides read TGTGCCGGCAGCTTAGGGGCCCGGACAGCCTACAATGAGCAGTTCTTC. This encodes CAGSLGARTAYNEQFF. Full variable domain (outside the CDR3, taken from reference TRBV11-2 and TRBJ2-1): EAGVAQSPRYKIIEKRQSVAFWCNPISGHATLYWYQQILGQGPKLLIQFQNNGVVDDSQLPKDRFSAERLKGVDSTLKIQPAKLEDSAVYLCAGSLGARTAYNEQFFGPGTRLTVL.

This clonotype was counted a few times. V gene TRBV28 combines with J gene TRBJ2-4; no definite D call. This CDR3 contains 11 residues. Germline V gives CDR1 MDHEN, CDR2 SYDVKM. The CDR3 reads CAVDRENIQYF. Here the CDR3 DNA reads TGTGCGGTGGATAGAGAAAACATTCAGTACTTC.

The chain carries TRBV7-9 and TRBJ1-4; 7 positions agree with TRBD1. J gave up 0 bases and V 5 bases, and 9 bases lay outside the gene matches. The CDR3 is made up of 17 amino acids. Looked up from germline, CDR1 is SEHNR and CDR2 is FQNEAQ (reference sequence). This chain's CDR3 is CASSRQGQNPTNEKLFF. DNA for the CDR3: TGTGCCAGCAGCCGACAGGGACAAAATCCAACTAATGAAAAACTGTTTTTT.

This clonotype was seen ten or more times. The CDR3 coding sequence is TGCAGTGCTACACTAGCGGGGAGCTCCTACGAGCAGTACTTC. Protein: CSATLAGSSYEQYF. V is TRBV20-1 and J is TRBJ2-7, with 10 bases fitting TRBD2. V dropped 4 bases and J dropped 0; count of bases not matched to a gene: 3. Germline V CDR1 and CDR2: DFQATT, SNEGSKA (reference sequence). There are 14 residues in the CDR3.

Many counts were recorded for this clonotype. The CDR3 region has the DNA TGTGCCAGCAGTGAACAGGCGCTTAACTATGGCTACACCTTC. This encodes CASSEQALNYGYTF. The chain is built from TRBV2 and TRBJ1-2; D is unclear. V lost 2 bases, J lost 1 base, and 8 bases lay in between. The CDR3 consists of 14 residues. Per germline, CDR1 SNHLY and CDR2 FYNNEI.

This clonotype came up a few times. The chain recombines TRBV10-1 with TRBJ2-4, with TRBD2 identical over 8 bases. This CDR3 region has 14 residues. V lost 3 bases and J lost 4; bases outside the gene matches: 2. Per the germline V gene, CDR1 is WNHNN and CDR2 is SYGVQD (reference sequence). CDR3 nucleotides: TGCGCCAGCAGTGACGGGGGGGCGAAAAACATTCAGTACTTC. Amino acid sequence: CASSDGGAKNIQYF.

This clonotype was counted a few times. The chain employs TRBV10-1 and TRBJ2-5; possible D gene TRBD1, 6 bases. This CDR3 contains 13 residues. V shed 1 base and J shed 4 bases, with 7 bases lying between them. Germline-derived CDR1 and CDR2 are WNHNN and SYGVQD (reference sequence). In DNA, the CDR3 is TGCGCCAGCAGTGAGTTAGGGGGAGAGACCCAGTACTTC. Translation: CASSELGGETQYF.

This clonotype has at least ten counts. The chain links TRBV28 to TRBJ2-7; 11 positions agree with TRBD2. Germline V gives CDR1 MDHEN, CDR2 SYDVKM. The CDR3 has 14 residues. V lost 4 bases, J lost 4 bases, and 3 bases stayed unmatched. For the CDR3, the DNA is TGTGCCAGCAGTTACACTAGCGGGAGTTACGAGCAGTACTTC. As protein: CASSYTSGSYEQYF.

This clonotype was seen only a few times. The chain combines TRBV18 with TRBJ2-3; D might be TRBD1 (6 bases). The CDR3 totals 16 residues. CDR1 is KGHSH, CDR2 LQKENI, per germline. Trimming took off 6 bases at V and 0 bases at J, with 16 bases between the two ends. In DNA, the CDR3 is TGTGCCAGCTCCCTTTTGGACAGCCAGAGCACAGATACGCAGTATTTT. Translating gives CASSLLDSQSTDTQYF.

The sample holds many counts of this clonotype. The rearrangement uses TRBV20-1 and TRBJ2-5; no clear D. The CDR3 runs to 11 residues. V gave up 5 bases and J gave up 5 bases, with 9 bases separating them. CDR1 is DFQATT, CDR2 SNEGSKA, per germline (reference sequence). CDR3 DNA sequence: TGCAGTGCTCGGCCAGTGGAGACCCAGTACTTC. Protein: CSARPVETQYF.

With respect to this clonotype: A much larger clone lies one base from this, so it may be a read error. CDR3 nucleotide sequence: TGTGCCAGCAGTTTAAACAAGGGCGAGCAGTACTTC. It translates to CASSLNKGEQYF. The V gene is TRBV28, the J gene TRBJ2-7, with D unresolved. Trimming pared 2 bases from V and 6 bases from J, leaving 8 bases between. This CDR3 region has 12 residues. The germline V gene has CDR1 MDHEN and CDR2 SYDVKM.

The chain joins TRBV28 to TRBJ2-7; weak D call: TRBD1 (5 bases). Trimming pared 7 bases from V and 3 bases from J, leaving 16 bases between. CDR1 and CDR2 (germline): MDHEN, SYDVKM. The CDR3 runs 14 residues. For the CDR3, the DNA is TGTGCCAGCACCTCCCCCCAGCAGGGCTACGAGCAGTACTTC. As protein: CASTSPQQGYEQYF.

The table lists this clonotype with a count of one. A much larger clone sits a single nucleotide away, making a read error possible. CDR3 nucleotides: TGTGCCAGCAGCTTTGTCAGGGACCAGAACACTGAAGCTTTCTTT. This sequence encodes CASSFVRDQNTEAFF. The chain is built from TRBV13 and TRBJ1-1, with D possibly TRBD1 on 5 matching bases. The CDR3 is 15 amino acids. V shed 3 bases and J shed 1 base, with 12 bases lying between them. The germline V gene has CDR1 PRHDT and CDR2 FYEKMQ (reference sequence).

This clonotype was counted ten times or more. V and J are TRBV6-1 and TRBJ1-2; TRBD1 matches at 11 bases. CDR1 and CDR2 (germline): MNHNS, SASEGT. The CDR3 has 15 amino acids. V shed 5 bases, J shed 8 bases, and the junction held 10 bases outside the gene matches. DNA for the CDR3: TGTGCCAGCAGTTTATGGGGGACAGGGGGGGACGGCTACACCTTC. As protein: CASSLWGTGGDGYTF.

With regard to this clonotype: One end of the junction fails to match germline, which may point to a read error. The rearrangement links TRBV20-1 to TRBJ1-4; TRBD1 is a possible D gene (5 bases). The CDR3 runs to 14 residues. Looked up from germline, CDR1 is DFQATT and CDR2 is SNEGSKA (reference sequence). CDR3 nucleotide sequence: TGCAGTGCTAGAGATCCCCTCGGGGGTGAAGAACTGTCTTTT. Encoded protein: CSARDPLGGEELSF.